This entry lists 3 T cell receptor beta chains sequenced from one sample in a study of post-analysis software for immune sequencing data. Which antigens these TCRs recognize remains unknown. Included in the TCR beta cDNA libraries were unique molecular identifiers. TCRdb passed the PCR reads through MiXCR, listing each CDR3 protein once. This table has roughly 200,000 distinct CDR3 sequences, roughly 28% appearing once. Study-level findings and limits: Controls had lower frequencies than patients of a handful of TRBV segments, which included TRBV5-6, TRBV5-1 and TRBV20-1.

Sequencing was performed on blood. All receptors derive from a girl between 2 and 17 years old with multiple sclerosis.

For this clonotype: A much more abundant neighbour one base away suggests this may be a read error. The genes are TRBV7-7 and TRBJ2-7; D uncertain. The last part of the DNA fits TRBJ2-5 better; the J call may be wrong. CDR3 size: 13 residues. Looked up from germline, CDR1 is SSHAT and CDR2 is FNYEAQ (reference sequence). The CDR3 region has the DNA TGTGCTAGCAGCGCCCAAACACGAGAGACCCAGTACTTC. Translated, it gives CASSAQTRETQYF.

This clonotype showed up just a few times. The V gene is TRBV5-1, the J gene TRBJ1-5; TRBD1 is a possible D gene (6 bases). CDR1 and CDR2 from the germline V gene are SGHRS and YFSETQ. This CDR3 has 15 amino acids. V shed 0 bases and J shed 5 bases, with 12 bases lying between them. The CDR3 reads CASSLVSGGHQPQHF. The CDR3 nucleotides are TGCGCCAGCAGCTTGGTGTCCGGGGGCCATCAGCCCCAGCATTTT.

The table lists this clonotype with many counts. This sequence joins TRBV29-1 and TRBJ2-1, with 11 bases that match TRBD1. Trimming cost V 5 bases and J 7 bases; bases outside gene matches: 7. The CDR3 loop spans 14 amino acids. Germline V lookup: CDR1 SQVTM, CDR2 ANQGSEA. CDR3 in amino acids: CSVTSGQGANEQFF. CDR3 in DNA: TGCAGCGTTACTAGTGGACAGGGGGCGAATGAGCAGTTCTTC.